The 17 T cell receptor beta chains reported below all come from one sample, sequenced in a study of blood T cell repertoires in COVID-19 (TCRdb year 2020). The library was made by the immunoSEQ multiplex PCR assay. In its TCRdb copy, this immuneACCESS table keeps in-frame sequences only and misses some clones. Where compared with another copy, unresolved V genes explain less than half of these, and the others have no known cause. This sample has 320,000 or so clones in its table, and roughly 87% of those were observed once. The ten largest clones add up to approximately 0.99% of the sample. The sample comprised PBMCs or T cells enriched from blood (not recorded which). The source of these receptors is a woman younger than 45 who had recovered from COVID-19.

The chain links TRBV2 to TRBJ1-2; D unclear. There are 13 residues in the CDR3. Per germline, CDR1 SNHLY and CDR2 FYNNEI. V lost 7 bases, J lost 10 bases, and 19 bases lay in between. The CDR3 spells CASTPTRELDYTF. DNA of the CDR3: TGTGCCAGCACGCCTACCCGGGAGTTAGACTACACCTTC.

The gene calls are TRBV28 and TRBJ2-2; TRBD2 might be the D (5 bases). Between the trimmed V and J ends, which lost 3 bases and 3 bases, there was a span of 8 bases. This CDR3 spans 14 amino acids. CDR1 is MDHEN and CDR2 is SYDVKM in the germline V gene. The CDR3 region is CASSFWRDTGELFF. The CDR3 nucleotides are TGTGCCAGCAGTTTCTGGCGGGACACCGGGGAGCTGTTTTTT.

J is TRBJ2-2 and V is TRBV10-3, with 11 positions matching TRBD1. Trimming cost V 9 bases and J 7 bases; bases outside gene matches: 10. The germline gives CDR1 ENHRY, CDR2 SYGVKD. This CDR3 is built from 15 residues. CDR3 DNA sequence: TGTGCCATTAAAACCGGACAGGGGGCGGTCGGGGAGCTGTTTTTT. It is translated as CAIKTGQGAVGELFF.

V is TRBV7-2 and J is TRBJ2-6, with a tentative D call TRBD2 (6 bases). Per germline, CDR1 SGHTA and CDR2 FQGNSA. Trimming took 4 bases from V and 1 from J, leaving 14 bases between them. The CDR3 is 17 residues long. The CDR3 DNA follows: TGTGCCAGCAGCTGGCGCGGGGCAAGGTCTGGGGCCAACGTCCTGACTTTC. This codes for CASSWRGARSGANVLTF.

The J gene is TRBJ2-5, the V gene TRBV24-1, with 12 bases lining up with TRBD2. Looked up from germline, CDR1 is KGHDR and CDR2 is SFDVKD. The ends lost 4 bases at V and 5 bases at J; junction bases unmatched: 7. There are 16 residues in the CDR3. The CDR3 coding sequence is TGTGCCACCAGTGACCCCGGACTAGCGGGGAGGGAGACCCAGTACTTC. As protein: CATSDPGLAGRETQYF.

This clone was seen a single time. The chain combines TRBV19 with TRBJ1-2, with D uncertain. Per germline, CDR1 LNHDA and CDR2 SQIVND (reference sequence). The CDR3 runs to 14 residues. The V and J ends lost 5 bases and 9 bases respectively, with 19 bases between them. The CDR3 is CASSESRGILSYTF. In DNA, the CDR3 is TGTGCCAGTAGTGAATCGCGGGGTATTCTTAGCTACACCTTC.

For the CDR3, the DNA is TGTGCCAGCAGCTACGGCACCGGGGAGCTGTTTTTT. Encoded protein: CASSYGTGELFF. This chain links TRBV7-9 with TRBJ2-2; D not certain. The germline V and J ends were trimmed by 4 bases and 4 bases, with 4 bases remaining between them. CDR3 length: 12 amino acids. Germline V lookup: CDR1 SEHNR, CDR2 FQNEAQ (reference sequence).

V and J are TRBV4-3 and TRBJ2-3; D is perhaps TRBD1 (5 bases). The length of the CDR3 is 16 residues. CDR1 LGHNA and CDR2 YSLEER come from the germline V gene. The germline V and J ends were trimmed by 1 base and 0 bases, with 11 bases remaining between them. DNA of the CDR3: TGCGCCAGCAGCCAAGGGACATTCATAAGCACAGATACGCAGTATTTT. Protein product: CASSQGTFISTDTQYF.

The table lists this clone with a count of one. This chain uses TRBV28 with TRBJ2-1, with 7 bases matching TRBD1. The germline CDR1 and CDR2 sequences are MDHEN and SYDVKM. CDR3 length: 15 residues. Trimming took 5 bases from V and 3 from J; bases not matched to a gene: 7. Here the CDR3 reads CASSEGQTVYNEQFF. DNA for the CDR3: TGTGCCAGCAGTGAGGGACAGACAGTCTACAATGAGCAGTTCTTC.

This chain connects TRBV12-2 to TRBJ2-5; the table's D gene call, TRBD2, was not cross checked with the DNA. TRBV12-2 is a recognized pseudogene. There are 22 residues in the CDR3. CDR3 in DNA: TGTGCAAGTCGCTTAGACAGTATAAACCCACTTACTAGGAGGGGCTCGGGGGAGACCCAGTACTTC. It is translated as CASRLDSINPLTRRGSGETQYF.

Of note for this clone: This sample also contains other DNA sequences that code for the same CDR3. The chain has TRBV20-1 and TRBJ2-1, with D hard to call. Germline assignment: CDR1 DFQATT and CDR2 SNEGSKA (reference sequence). The ends were cut back, 3 bases at V and 9 bases at J, with 6 bases in the middle. CDR3 length equals 10 residues. The CDR3 DNA is TGCAGTGCTAGTCGCGGTGAGCAGTTCTTC. Its protein product is CSASRGEQFF.

This clone has more than one count but fewer than ten. The chain has TRBV18 and TRBJ1-2; 9 bases agree with TRBD1. Unmatched junction bases numbered 7, after V lost 4 bases and J lost 4 bases. The germline CDR1 and CDR2 sequences are KGHSH and LQKENI. This CDR3 spans 15 amino acids. CDR3 loop: CASSQSGTGSYGYTF. CDR3 coding DNA: TGTGCCAGCTCACAATCCGGGACAGGGTCCTATGGCTACACCTTC.

The chain has TRBV21-1 and TRBJ1-6. TRBV21-1 is classified as a pseudogene. There are 12 residues in the CDR3. The CDR3 here is CASSEDNSPLHF. The CDR3 DNA is TGTGCCAGCAGCGAGGATAATTCACCCCTCCACTTT.

The chain uses TRBV28 and TRBJ1-2, with D maybe TRBD1 (5 bases). Germline CDR1 and CDR2: MDHEN and SYDVKM. Trimming cost V 4 bases and J 7 bases, with 16 bases left between them. The CDR3 length is 14 residues. The CDR3 region has the DNA TGTGCCAGCAGTTCCGGACGGCGCCAGGGTGGCTACACCTTC. Translation: CASSSGRRQGGYTF.

The chain has TRBV30 and TRBJ1-5; 7 nucleotides align to TRBD1. V was clipped by 3 bases and J by 2 bases; unmatched bases: 7. Germline V CDR1 and CDR2: GTSNPN, SVGIG (reference sequence). The CDR3 length is 15 residues. Written as DNA, the CDR3 is TGTGCCTGGAGCCAAACAGGGGTTGGCAATCAGCCCCAGCATTTT. Its translation: CAWSQTGVGNQPQHF.

A few counts support this clone. The chain uses TRBV5-1 and TRBJ2-5; TRBD2 aligns across 12 bases. Trimming at V came to 0 bases and at J to 5 bases, leaving 8 bases not matched to a gene. The CDR3 runs to 17 residues. Per germline, CDR1 SGHRS and CDR2 YFSETQ. As DNA, the CDR3 is TGCGCCAGCAGCTTGGATCCTAGCGGGGGGGCGCGTGAGACCCAGTACTTC. Amino acid sequence: CASSLDPSGGARETQYF.

The V and J genes are TRBV21-1 and TRBJ1-4; no check of the table's D call, TRBD1, against the DNA was made. TRBV21-1 counts as a pseudogene. This CDR3 has 14 residues. The DNA of the CDR3 is TGTGCCAGCAGCTCCCGGGACAGGGATGAAAAACTGTTTTTT. The encoded protein is CASSSRDRDEKLFF.